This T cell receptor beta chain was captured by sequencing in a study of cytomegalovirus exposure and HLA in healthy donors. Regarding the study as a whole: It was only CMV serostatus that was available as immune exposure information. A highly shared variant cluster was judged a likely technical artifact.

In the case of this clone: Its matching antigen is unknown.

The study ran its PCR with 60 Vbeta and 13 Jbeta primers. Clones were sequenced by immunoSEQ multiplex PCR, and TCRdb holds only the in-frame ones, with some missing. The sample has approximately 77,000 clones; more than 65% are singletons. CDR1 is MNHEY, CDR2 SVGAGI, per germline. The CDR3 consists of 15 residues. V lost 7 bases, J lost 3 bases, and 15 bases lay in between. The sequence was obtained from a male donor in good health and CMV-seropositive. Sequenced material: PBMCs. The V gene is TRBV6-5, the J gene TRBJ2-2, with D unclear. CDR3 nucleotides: TGTGCCAGCACCCTAGGAAGAAAGTACACCGGGGAGCTGTTTTTT. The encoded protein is CASTLGRKYTGELFF.